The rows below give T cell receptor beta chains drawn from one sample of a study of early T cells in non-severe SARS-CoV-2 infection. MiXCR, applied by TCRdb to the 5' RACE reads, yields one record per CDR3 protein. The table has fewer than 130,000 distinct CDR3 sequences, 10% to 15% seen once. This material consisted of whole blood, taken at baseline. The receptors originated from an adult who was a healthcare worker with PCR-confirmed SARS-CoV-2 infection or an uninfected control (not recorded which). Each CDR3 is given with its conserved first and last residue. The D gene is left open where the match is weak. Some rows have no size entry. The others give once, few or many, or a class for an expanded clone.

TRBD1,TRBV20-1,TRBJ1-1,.,TGCAGTGCCATACAGGGGGCCGGGAACACTGAAGCTTTCTTT,CSAIQGAGNTEAFF
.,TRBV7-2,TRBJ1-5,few,TGTGCCAGCAGCTTAGAGGCAGGGGATAGCAATCAGCCCCAGCATTTT,CASSLEAGDSNQPQHF
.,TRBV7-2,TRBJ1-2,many,TGTGCCAGCAGCTTTTCGGGGCTGGACTATGGCTACACCTTC,CASSFSGLDYGYTF
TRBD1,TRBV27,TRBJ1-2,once,TGTGCCAGCAGGGGGACAGGCTATAATGGCTACACCTTC,CASRGTGYNGYTF
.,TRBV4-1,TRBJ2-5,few,TGCGCCAGCAGCCAGCCAGAAGGTACCCAGTACTTC,CASSQPEGTQYF
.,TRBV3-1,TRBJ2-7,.,TGTGCCAGCAGCGGGGAAGTCACCGAGCAGTACTTC,CASSGEVTEQYF
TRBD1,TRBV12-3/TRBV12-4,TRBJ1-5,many,TGTGCCAGCAGTCCCCTTGGACAGGGGGTCATGGGTCAGCCCCAGCATTTT,CASSPLGQGVMGQPQHF
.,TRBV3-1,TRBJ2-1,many,TGTGCCAGCAGCGCCGGGGTAGCCCCCTACAATGAGCAGTTCTTC,CASSAGVAPYNEQFF
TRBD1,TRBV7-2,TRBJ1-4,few,TGTGCCAGCAGCAGAACAGGGGGCGTAGAAAAACTGTTTTTT,CASSRTGGVEKLFF
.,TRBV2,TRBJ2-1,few,TGTGCCAGCAGGTGGATGGTAGGCCCCAATGAGCAGTTCTTC,CASRWMVGPNEQFF
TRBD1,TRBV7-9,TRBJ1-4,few,TGTGCCAGCAGCTCTCGAGACAGGGTAGAAAAACTGTTTTTT,CASSSRDRVEKLFF
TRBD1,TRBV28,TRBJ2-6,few,TGTGCCAGCAGTTTATTAAGGGGGCAATACGCTACCCGCTCTGGGGCCAACGTCCTGACTTTC,CASSLLRGQYATRSGANVLTF
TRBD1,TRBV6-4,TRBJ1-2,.,TGTGCCAGCAGATTAGGACAGGGTTGGAACTACACCTTC,CASRLGQGWNYTF
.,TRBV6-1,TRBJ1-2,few,TGTGCCAGCACCTACCCGCCAGGGACCTATGGCTACACCTTC,CASTYPPGTYGYTF
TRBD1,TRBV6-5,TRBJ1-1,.,TGTGCCAGCAGTTACTCTTCACAGGGGATTGTTGAGGCTTTCTTT,CASSYSSQGIVEAFF
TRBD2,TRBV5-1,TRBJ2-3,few,TGCGCCAGCAGCTTGCCTCTAGCGGGAGGGGCAGATACGCAGTATTTT,CASSLPLAGGADTQYF
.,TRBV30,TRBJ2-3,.,TGTGCCTGGAGCGAGCAGGGAGATACGCAGTATTTT,CAWSEQGDTQYF
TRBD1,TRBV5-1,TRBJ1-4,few,TGCGCCAGCAGCCCCGGGACAGGGGATACGACAACTAATGAAAAACTGTTTTTT,CASSPGTGDTTTNEKLFF
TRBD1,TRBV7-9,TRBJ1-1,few,TGTGCCAGCAGCTTAGAGGGGACAGAAGTTTTCTTT,CASSLEGTEVFF
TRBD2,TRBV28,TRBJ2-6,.,TGTGCCAGCAGCCCCGGGACTACCGGGGCCAACGTCCTGACTTTC,CASSPGTTGANVLTF
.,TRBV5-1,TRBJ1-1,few,TGCGCCAGCAGCTCGGGAATCACCTTTGGGGATGAAGCTTTCTTT,CASSSGITFGDEAFF
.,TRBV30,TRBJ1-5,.,TGTGCCTGGAGCCCGCAGGGAGTTGAGCCCCAGCATTTT,CAWSPQGVEPQHF
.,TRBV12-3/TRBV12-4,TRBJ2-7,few,TGTGCCAGCAGTACAAATAAAGCCAGCCACGAGCAGTACTTC,CASSTNKASHEQYF
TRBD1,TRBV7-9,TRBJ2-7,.,TGTGCCAGCAGCCAATCGGGACAGTCCTACGAGCAGTACTTC,CASSQSGQSYEQYF
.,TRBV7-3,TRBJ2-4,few,TGTGCCAGCAGCTTATCGACCGTAAACATTCAGTACTTC,CASSLSTVNIQYF
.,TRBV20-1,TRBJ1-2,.,TGCAGTGCTCTTCAGGGCAACTATGGCTACACCTTC,CSALQGNYGYTF
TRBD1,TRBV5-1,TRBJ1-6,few,TGCGCCAGCAGCCCACTTACAGGACAGGGGGATTCACCCCTCCACTTT,CASSPLTGQGDSPLHF
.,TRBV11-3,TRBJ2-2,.,TGTGCCAGCAGCTTAGTTCAGCAGGGGCTCGGGGAGCTGTTTTTT,CASSLVQQGLGELFF
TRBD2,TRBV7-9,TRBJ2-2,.,TGTGCCAGCAGCAGGTCGGGGGGTACGGATCCCGGGGAGCTGTTTTTT,CASSRSGGTDPGELFF
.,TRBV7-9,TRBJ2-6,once,TGTGCCAGCAGCTTAGCGTACCTTCAGGGGCAGGGCTCTGGGGCCAACGTCCTGACTTTC,CASSLAYLQGQGSGANVLTF
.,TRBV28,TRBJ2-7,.,TGTGCCAGCAGTTTATCCCCTAGCGTCCTCTCTTACGAGCAGTACTTC,CASSLSPSVLSYEQYF
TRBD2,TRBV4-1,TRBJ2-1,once,TGCGCCAGCAGCCAACTATACGGGAGGCCCGGACGCTATGAGCAGTTCTTC,CASSQLYGRPGRYEQFF
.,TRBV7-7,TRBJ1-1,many,TGTGCCAGCAGCTTAGGGGGAGTGAACACTGAAGCTTTCTTT,CASSLGGVNTEAFF
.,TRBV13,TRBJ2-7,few,TGTGCCAGCAGCTTAATGGGGCCTCCCACCTACGAGCAGTACTTC,CASSLMGPPTYEQYF
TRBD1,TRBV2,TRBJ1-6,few,TGTGCCAGCAGTGATTCATGGGATGGGGGACAGCCTTCCCTCCTCCACTTT,CASSDSWDGGQPSLLHF
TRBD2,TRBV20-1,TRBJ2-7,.,TGCAGTGCTAGAGGGGAGGGAGACTACGAGCAGTACTTC,CSARGEGDYEQYF
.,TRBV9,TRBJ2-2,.,TGTGCCAGCAGCGTAGAGGGCAGGAGGACCGGGGAGCTGTTTTTT,CASSVEGRRTGELFF
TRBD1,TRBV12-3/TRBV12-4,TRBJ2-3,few,TGTGCCAGCAGCAAGACAGGGGGCATGTCAGATACGCAGTATTTT,CASSKTGGMSDTQYF
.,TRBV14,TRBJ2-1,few,TGTGCCAGCAGCCAAGAATTAGGGTACAATGAGCAGTTCTTC,CASSQELGYNEQFF
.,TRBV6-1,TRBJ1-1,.,TGTGCCAGCACGATATGGGCAGGGGTGGGCACTGAAGCTTTCTTT,CASTIWAGVGTEAFF
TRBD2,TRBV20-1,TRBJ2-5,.,TGCAGTGCTAGGGGCGGACTAGCGGGGATGATACAAGAGACCCAGTACTTC,CSARGGLAGMIQETQYF
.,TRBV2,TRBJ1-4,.,TGTGCCAGCAGTGACGACAGGAATGAAAAACTGTTTTTT,CASSDDRNEKLFF
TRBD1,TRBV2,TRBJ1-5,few,TGTGCCAGCAGTGACCGCGGCGGCAGGGGGCATCAGCCCCAGCATTTT,CASSDRGGRGHQPQHF
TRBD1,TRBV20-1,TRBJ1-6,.,TGCAGTGCTAGAGATGACAGGGGCGCTTCACCCCTCCACTTT,CSARDDRGASPLHF
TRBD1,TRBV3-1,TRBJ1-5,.,TGTGCCAGCAGCCAAGAAGGAACAGGGGGATATAGCAATCAGCCCCAGCATTTT,CASSQEGTGGYSNQPQHF
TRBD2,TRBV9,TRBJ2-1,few,TGTGCCAGCAGCGTAGGGCGGGGGAATGAGCAGTTCTTC,CASSVGRGNEQFF
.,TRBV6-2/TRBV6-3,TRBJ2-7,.,TGTGCCAGCAGCTACCGGGGCCACTCCTACGAGCAGTACTTC,CASSYRGHSYEQYF
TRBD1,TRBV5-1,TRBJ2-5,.,TGCGCCAGCAGCTACAGGGGGCAAGAGACCCAGTACTTC,CASSYRGQETQYF
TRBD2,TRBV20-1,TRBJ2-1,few,TGCAGTGCTAGAGAGACTAGCGGGTCCTCCGGGGAGCAGTTCTTC,CSARETSGSSGEQFF
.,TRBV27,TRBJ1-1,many,TGTGCCAGCAGTCCCCTGACGATAGGGGCGAACACTGAAGCTTTCTTT,CASSPLTIGANTEAFF
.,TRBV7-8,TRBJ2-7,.,TGTGCCAGCAGCTTATACACTAATGATCCCGCGGGGCAGTACTTC,CASSLYTNDPAGQYF
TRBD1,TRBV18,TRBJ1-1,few,TGTGCCAGCTCACCCGGGACAGGGTCGGATGAAGCTTTCTTT,CASSPGTGSDEAFF
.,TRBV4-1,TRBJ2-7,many,TGCGCCAGCAGCCAAGTTGATCTGGTAAGGTTCGGCGAGCAGTACTTC,CASSQVDLVRFGEQYF
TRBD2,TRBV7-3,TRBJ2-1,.,TGTGCCAGCAGCTTGGGGACTAGCGGGGATGAGCAGTTCTTC,CASSLGTSGDEQFF